This TCR beta chain was profiled in a study of cytomegalovirus exposure and HLA in healthy donors. V gave up 3 bases and J gave up 2 bases; unmatched junction bases: 10. CDR3 length equals 16 residues. Germline values: CDR1 GTSNPN, CDR2 SVGIG (reference sequence). Comment on this clone: Its antigen is currently unknown.

Study observations and caveats: HLA allele associations emerged for 16,951 TCR beta sequences in a later analysis, at 0.05 false discovery rate.

Use of 60 Vbeta and 13 Jbeta primers characterized the PCR. Clones were read by immunoSEQ multiplex PCR, and TCRdb kept only the in-frame ones, dropping some. The table includes about 55,000 clones, 82% detected once. The sequencing sample was made of PBMCs. The origin of this receptor is a man aged 25-45 years in good health and CMV-seronegative. The chain has TRBV30 and TRBJ1-2, with 9 bases fitting TRBD1. The DNA for the CDR3 is TGTGCCTGGAGCCGGGACAGGGTCCCAGGGAACTATGGCTACACCTTC. Translation: CAWSRDRVPGNYGYTF. The whole variable domain, remainder taken from reference TRBV30 and TRBJ1-2, is SQTIHQWPATLVQPVGSPLSLECTVEGTSNPNLYWYRQAAGRGLQLLFYSVGIGQISSEVPQNLSASRPQDRQFILSSKKLLLSDSGFYLCAWSRDRVPGNYGYTFGSGTRLTVV.